This T cell receptor beta chain was obtained from a study of blood T cell repertoires in COVID-19. Study members were between roughly 18 and 90 years old and lived in fewer than 30 US regions. Participant reports of clinical history set cohort assignment. Donors in Cohort 3 counted as recovered after two negative PCRs, clearance, or symptom resolution. The data were produced by immunoSEQ multiplex PCR, yet TCRdb's version contains in-frame clones alone and is incomplete. The table lists approximately 200,000 clones, 75% to 85% of them singletons. This CDR3 region has 14 residues. V lost 6 bases to trimming and J lost 0 bases, with 11 bases between them. Germline values: CDR1 MNHEY, CDR2 SMNVEV (reference sequence).

The gene calls are TRBV27 and TRBJ2-5; tentatively, D is TRBD1 (6 bases). The sequenced material came from PBMCs or T cells enriched from blood (not recorded which). This sequence was found in a man aged 35-49 years who had recovered from COVID-19. DNA for the CDR3: TGTGCCAGCAGCGAAACAGGGTACCAAGAGACCCAGTACTTC. Protein product: CASSETGYQETQYF.